This TCR beta chain emerged from a study of T cell responses to AZD1222 COVID-19 vaccine. Germline values: CDR1 SGHDT, CDR2 YYEEEE. The V end was cut by 0 bases, the J end by 10 bases, with 10 bases between. This CDR3 is 12 amino acids long. Sequencing used immunoSEQ multiplex PCR; TCRdb keeps in-frame clones, though not all of them. In the table there are about 140,000 clones, over 85% of which are singletons. This chain connects TRBV5-6 to TRBJ1-2; possible D gene TRBD1, 6 bases. The TCR sequence derives from an adult in good health. This sample comprised peripheral blood, obtained on day 0 of AZD1222 vaccination. The CDR3 loop is CASSLGTAIYTF. CDR3 in DNA: TGTGCCAGCAGCTTGGGGACAGCGATCTACACCTTC. Variable domain in full (rest from reference TRBV5-6 and TRBJ1-2): DAGVTQSPTHLIKTRGQQVTLRCSPKSGHDTVSWYQQALGQGPQFIFQYYEEEERQRGNFPDRFSGHQFPNYSSELNVNALLLGDSALYLCASSLGTAIYTFGSGTRLTVV.